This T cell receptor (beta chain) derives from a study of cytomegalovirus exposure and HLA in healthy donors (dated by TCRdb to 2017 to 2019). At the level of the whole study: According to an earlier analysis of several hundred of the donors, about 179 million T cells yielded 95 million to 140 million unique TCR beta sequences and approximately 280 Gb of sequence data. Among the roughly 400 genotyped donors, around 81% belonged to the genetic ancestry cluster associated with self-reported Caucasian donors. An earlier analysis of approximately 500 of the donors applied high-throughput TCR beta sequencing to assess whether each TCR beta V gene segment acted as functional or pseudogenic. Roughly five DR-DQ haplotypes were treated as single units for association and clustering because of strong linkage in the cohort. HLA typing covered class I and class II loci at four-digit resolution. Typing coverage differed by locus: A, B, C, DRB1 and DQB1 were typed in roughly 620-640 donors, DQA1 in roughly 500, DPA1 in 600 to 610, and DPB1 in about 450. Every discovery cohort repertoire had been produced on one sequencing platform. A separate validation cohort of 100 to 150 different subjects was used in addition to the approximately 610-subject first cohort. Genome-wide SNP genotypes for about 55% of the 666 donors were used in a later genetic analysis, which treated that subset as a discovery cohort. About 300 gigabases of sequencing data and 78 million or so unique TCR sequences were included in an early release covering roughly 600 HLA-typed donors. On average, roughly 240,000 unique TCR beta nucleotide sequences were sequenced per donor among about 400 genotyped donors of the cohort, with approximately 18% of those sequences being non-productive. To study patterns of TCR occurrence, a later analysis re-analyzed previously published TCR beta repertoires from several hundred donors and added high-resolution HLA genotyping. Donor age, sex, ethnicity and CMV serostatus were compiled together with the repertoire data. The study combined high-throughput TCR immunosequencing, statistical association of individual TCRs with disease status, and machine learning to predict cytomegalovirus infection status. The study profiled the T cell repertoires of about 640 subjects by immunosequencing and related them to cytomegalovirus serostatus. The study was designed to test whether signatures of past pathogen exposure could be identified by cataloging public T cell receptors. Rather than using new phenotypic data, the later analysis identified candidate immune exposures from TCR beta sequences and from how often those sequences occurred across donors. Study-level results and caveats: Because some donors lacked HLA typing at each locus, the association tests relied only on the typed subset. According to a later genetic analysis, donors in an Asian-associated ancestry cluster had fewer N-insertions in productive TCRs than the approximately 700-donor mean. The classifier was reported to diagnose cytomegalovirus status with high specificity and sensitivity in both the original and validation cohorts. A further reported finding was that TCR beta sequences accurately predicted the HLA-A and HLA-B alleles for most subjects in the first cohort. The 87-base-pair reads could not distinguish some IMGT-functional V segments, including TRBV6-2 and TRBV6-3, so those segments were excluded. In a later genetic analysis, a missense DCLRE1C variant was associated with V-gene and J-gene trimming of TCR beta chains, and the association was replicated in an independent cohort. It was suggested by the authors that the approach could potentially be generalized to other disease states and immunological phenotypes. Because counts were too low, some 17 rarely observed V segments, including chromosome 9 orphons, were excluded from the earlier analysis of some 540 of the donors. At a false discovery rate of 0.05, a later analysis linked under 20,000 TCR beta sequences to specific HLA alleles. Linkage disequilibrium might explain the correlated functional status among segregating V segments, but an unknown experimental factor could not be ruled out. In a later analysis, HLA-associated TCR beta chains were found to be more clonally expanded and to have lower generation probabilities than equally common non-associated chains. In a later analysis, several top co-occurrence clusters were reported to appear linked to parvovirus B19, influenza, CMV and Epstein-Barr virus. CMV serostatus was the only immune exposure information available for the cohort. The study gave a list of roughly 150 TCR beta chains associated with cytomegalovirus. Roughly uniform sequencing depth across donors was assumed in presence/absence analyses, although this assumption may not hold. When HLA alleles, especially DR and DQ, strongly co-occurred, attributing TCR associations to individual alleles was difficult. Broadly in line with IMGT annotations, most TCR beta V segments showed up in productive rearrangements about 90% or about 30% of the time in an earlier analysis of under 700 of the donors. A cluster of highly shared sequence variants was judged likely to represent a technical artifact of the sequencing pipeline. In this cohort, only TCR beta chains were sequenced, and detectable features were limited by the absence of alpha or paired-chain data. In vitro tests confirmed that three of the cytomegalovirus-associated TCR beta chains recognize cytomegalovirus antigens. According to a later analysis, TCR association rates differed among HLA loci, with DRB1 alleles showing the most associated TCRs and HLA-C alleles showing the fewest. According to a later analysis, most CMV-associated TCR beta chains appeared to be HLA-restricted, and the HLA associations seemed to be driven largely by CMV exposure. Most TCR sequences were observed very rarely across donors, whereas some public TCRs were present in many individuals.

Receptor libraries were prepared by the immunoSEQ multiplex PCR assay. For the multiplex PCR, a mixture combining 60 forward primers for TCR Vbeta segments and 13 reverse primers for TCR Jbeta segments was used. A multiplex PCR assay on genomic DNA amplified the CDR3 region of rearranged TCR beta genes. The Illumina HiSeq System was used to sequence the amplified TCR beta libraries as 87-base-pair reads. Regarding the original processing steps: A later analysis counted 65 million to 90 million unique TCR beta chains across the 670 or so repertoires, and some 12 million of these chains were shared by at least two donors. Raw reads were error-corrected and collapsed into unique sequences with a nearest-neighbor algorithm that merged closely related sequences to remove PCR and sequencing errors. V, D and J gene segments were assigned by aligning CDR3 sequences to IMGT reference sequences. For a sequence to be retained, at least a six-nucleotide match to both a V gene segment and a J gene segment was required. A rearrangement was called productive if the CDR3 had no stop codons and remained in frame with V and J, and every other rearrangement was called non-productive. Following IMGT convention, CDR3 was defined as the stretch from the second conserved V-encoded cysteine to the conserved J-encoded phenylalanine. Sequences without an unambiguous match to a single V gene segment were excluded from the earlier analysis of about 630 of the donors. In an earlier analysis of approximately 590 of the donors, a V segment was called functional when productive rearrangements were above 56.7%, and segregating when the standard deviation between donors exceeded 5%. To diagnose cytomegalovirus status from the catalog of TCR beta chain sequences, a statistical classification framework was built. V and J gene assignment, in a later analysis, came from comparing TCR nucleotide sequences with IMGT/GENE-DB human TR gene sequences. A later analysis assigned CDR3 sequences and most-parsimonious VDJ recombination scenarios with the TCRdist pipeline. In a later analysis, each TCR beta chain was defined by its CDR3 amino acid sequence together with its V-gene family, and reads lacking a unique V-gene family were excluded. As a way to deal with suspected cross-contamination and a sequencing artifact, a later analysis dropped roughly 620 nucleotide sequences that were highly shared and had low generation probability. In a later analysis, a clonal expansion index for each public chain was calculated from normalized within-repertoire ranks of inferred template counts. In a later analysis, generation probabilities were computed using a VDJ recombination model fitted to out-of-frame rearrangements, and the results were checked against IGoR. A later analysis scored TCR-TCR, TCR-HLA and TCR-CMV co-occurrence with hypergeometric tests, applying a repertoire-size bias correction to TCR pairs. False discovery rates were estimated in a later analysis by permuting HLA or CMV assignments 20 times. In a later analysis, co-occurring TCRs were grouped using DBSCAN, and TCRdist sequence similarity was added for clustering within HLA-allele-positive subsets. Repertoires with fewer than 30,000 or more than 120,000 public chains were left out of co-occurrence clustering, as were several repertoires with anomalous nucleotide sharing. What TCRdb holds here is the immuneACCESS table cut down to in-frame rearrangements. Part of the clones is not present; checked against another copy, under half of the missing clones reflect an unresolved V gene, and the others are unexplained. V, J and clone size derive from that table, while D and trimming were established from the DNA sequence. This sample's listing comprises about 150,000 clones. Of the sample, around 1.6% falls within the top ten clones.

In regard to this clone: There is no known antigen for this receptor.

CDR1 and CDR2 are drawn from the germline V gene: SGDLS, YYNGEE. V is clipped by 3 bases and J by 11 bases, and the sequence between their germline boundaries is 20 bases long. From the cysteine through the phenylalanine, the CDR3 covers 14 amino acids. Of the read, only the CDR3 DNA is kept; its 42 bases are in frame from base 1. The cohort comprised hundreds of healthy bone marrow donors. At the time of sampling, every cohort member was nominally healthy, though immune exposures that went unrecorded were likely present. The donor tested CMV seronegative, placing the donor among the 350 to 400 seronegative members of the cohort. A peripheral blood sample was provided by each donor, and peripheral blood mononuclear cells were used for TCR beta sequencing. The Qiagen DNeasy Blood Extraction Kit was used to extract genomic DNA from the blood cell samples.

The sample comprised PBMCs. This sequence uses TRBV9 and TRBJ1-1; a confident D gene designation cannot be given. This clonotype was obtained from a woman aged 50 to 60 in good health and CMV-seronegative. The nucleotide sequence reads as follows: TGTGCCAGCAGCGATATAGGCAAGGGAGAGGAGGCTTTCTTT. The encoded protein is CASSDIGKGEEAFF.